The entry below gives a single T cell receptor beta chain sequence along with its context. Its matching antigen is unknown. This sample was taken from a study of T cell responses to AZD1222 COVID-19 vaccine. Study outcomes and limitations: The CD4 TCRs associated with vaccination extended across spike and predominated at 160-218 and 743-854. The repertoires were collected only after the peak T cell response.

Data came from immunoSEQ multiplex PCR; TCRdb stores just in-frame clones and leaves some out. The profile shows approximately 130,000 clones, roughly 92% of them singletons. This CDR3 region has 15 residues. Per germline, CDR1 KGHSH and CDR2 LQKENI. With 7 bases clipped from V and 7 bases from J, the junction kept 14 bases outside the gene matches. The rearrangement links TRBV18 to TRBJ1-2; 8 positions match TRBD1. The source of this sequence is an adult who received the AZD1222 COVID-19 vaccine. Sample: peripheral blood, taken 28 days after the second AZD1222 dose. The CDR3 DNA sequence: TGTGCCAGCTTACCGGGACAGGATGTTATAGGTGGCTACACCTTC. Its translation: CASLPGQDVIGGYTF. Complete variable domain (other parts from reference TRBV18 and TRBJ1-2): NAGVMQNPRHLVRRRGQEARLRCSPMKGHSHVYWYRQLPEEGLKFMVYLQKENIIDESGMPKERFSAEFPKEGPSILRIQQVVRGDSAAYFCASLPGQDVIGGYTFGSGTRLTVV.